This section outlines one T cell receptor (beta chain) sequence together with its context. Its cognate antigen is unknown. This entry belongs to a study of CD4+ T cells in melanoma. Sequenced by immunoSEQ multiplex PCR; TCRdb stores in-frame clones only, minus some. Among more than 90,000 clones, approximately 92% were seen once, and the ten largest hold around 3.3%. Whole-study results and caveats: A reported correlation linked neoantigen-specific CD4+ T cells to CD8+, macrophage and B cell function. Diverse differentiation states were reported for melanoma neoantigen-specific CD4+ T cells.

The sample consisted of peripheral blood. This receptor was taken from a human donor with melanoma.

Here the CDR3 DNA reads TGTGCCAGCAGTGAATTTGCCAGAGGTGAAAAACTGTTTTTT. Amino acid sequence: CASSEFARGEKLFF. The genes are TRBV25-1 and TRBJ1-4; D call uncertain. The CDR3 length is 14 residues. The V gene's germline CDR1 is MGHDK and CDR2 SYGVNS. V lost 1 base, J lost 7 bases, and 10 bases lay in between.